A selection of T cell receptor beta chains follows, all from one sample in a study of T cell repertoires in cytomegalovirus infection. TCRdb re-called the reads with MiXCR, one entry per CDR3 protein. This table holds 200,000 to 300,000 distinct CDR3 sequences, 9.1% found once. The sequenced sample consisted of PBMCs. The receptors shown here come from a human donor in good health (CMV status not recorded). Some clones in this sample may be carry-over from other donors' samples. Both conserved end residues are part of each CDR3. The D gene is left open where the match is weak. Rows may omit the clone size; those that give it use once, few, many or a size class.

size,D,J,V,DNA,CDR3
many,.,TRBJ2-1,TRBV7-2,TGTGCCAGCAACAGGGGGGGGTCCTACAATGAGCAGTTCTTC,CASNRGGSYNEQFF
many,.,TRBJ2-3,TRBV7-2,TGTGCCAGCAGAACGGGACGAGTCGGCACAGATACGCAGTATTTT,CASRTGRVGTDTQYF
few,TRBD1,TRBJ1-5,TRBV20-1,TGCAGTGCTGGTAGACAGGGGGTTGGTCAGCCCCAGCATTTT,CSAGRQGVGQPQHF
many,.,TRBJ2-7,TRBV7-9,TGTGCCAGCAGCCCAAGGGCGGGAGAGCAGTACTTC,CASSPRAGEQYF
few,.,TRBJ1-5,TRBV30,TGTGCCTGGAGTCTCGGGAGTATTAGCAATCAGCCCCAGCATTTT,CAWSLGSISNQPQHF
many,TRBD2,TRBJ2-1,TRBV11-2,TGTGCCAGCGAGGGGACTAGCGGGGGCTCCTACAATGAGCAGTTCTTC,CASEGTSGGSYNEQFF
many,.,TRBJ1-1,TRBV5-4,TGTGCCAGCAGCCAGGACTGGGCTGAAGCTTTCTTT,CASSQDWAEAFF
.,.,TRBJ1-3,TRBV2,TGTGCCAGCAGTGAAGCTTTTCGAAACACCATATATTTT,CASSEAFRNTIYF
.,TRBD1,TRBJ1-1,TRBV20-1,TGCAGTGCTAGAGATTGGGCACAGGGGGAAGCTTTCTTT,CSARDWAQGEAFF
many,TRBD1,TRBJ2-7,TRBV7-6,TGTGCCAGCAGCTTCGTCGAGGGGGCCAACGAGCAGTACTTC,CASSFVEGANEQYF
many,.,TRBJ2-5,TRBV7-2,TGTGCCAGCAGCTTAGTCCAGACCCAGTACTTC,CASSLVQTQYF
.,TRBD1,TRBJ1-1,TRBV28,TGTGCCAGCATGATCCCGGGACAGGGGCCGAACACTGAAGCTTTCTTT,CASMIPGQGPNTEAFF
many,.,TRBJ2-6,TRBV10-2,TGCGCCAGCAGCCCTCGGGCGTCCAGGGGCTTAATCTCTGGGGCCAACGTCCTGACTTTC,CASSPRASRGLISGANVLTF
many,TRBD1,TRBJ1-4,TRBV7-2,TGTGCCAGCAGCTTAGCGGACAGGGGGATTCCTAATGAAAAACTGTTTTTT,CASSLADRGIPNEKLFF
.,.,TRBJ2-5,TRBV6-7,TGTGCCAGCAGTTACGAAGGAGATCAAGAGACCCAGTACTTC,CASSYEGDQETQYF
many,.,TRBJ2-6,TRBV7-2,TGTGCCAGCCCTACCACAACAGGGTCAACTACCGGGGCCAACGTCCTGACTTTC,CASPTTTGSTTGANVLTF
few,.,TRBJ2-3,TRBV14,TGTGCCAGCAGCCAAGATCCTGGGCGGAATACGCAGTATTTT,CASSQDPGRNTQYF
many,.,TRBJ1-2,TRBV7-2,TGTGCCAGCAGCTTAGGGGGCAGAGTATATGGCTACACCTTC,CASSLGGRVYGYTF
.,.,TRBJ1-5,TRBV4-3,TGCGCCAGCAGCCAAGACTCGAATAGCAATCAGCCCCAGCATTTT,CASSQDSNSNQPQHF
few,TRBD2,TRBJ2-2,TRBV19,TGTGCCAGTAGTATAGGAGGTTCTAGCGGAGTCCGCACCGGGGAGCTGTTTTTT,CASSIGGSSGVRTGELFF
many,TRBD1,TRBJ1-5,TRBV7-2,TGTGCCAGCAGCTCAGGGGGACAGGGGACACTACATCAGCCCCAGCATTTT,CASSSGGQGTLHQPQHF
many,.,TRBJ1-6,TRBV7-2,TGTGCCAGCAGCTTACAGGGAGCCCCACCCCTCCACTTT,CASSLQGAPPLHF
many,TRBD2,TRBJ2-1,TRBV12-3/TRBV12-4,TGTGCCAGCAAATTCACTGGGGGGGGACCCACATGGAATGAGCAGTTCTTC,CASKFTGGGPTWNEQFF
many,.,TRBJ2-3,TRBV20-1,TGCAGTGCTCAGATAGCGGCAACCACAGATACGCAGTATTTT,CSAQIAATTDTQYF
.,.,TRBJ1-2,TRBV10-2,TGCGCCAGCAGTAGCCTTGGCGGCTACACCTTC,CASSSLGGYTF
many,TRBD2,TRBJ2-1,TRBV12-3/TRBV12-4,TGTGCCAGCAGTTTAGATGGCGGGGGCTCCTACAATGAGCAGTTCTTC,CASSLDGGGSYNEQFF
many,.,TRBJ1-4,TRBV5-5,TGTGCCAGCAGATACCGGGACATCATTAATGAAAAACTGTTTTTT,CASRYRDIINEKLFF
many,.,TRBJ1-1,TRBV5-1,TGCGCCAGCAGCTTGGCCAACCCCGAAAACACTGAAGCTTTCTTT,CASSLANPENTEAFF
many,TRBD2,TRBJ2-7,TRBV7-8,TGTGCCAGCAGCCCCCTGGGAGCGGGGATATTATACGAGCAGTACTTC,CASSPLGAGILYEQYF